This TCR beta chain was sequenced during a study of CD4 T cells in relation to SARS-CoV-2 and coronaviruses. Study at large: After roughly ten days of antigen culture, PBMC TCR beta CDR3s were sequenced. Overall study findings and caveats: Monoreactive clones expanded significantly more to SARS-CoV-2 than crossreactive clones did.

Deletions cut 2 bases from V and 7 bases from J, with 6 bases between. This CDR3 has 11 amino acids. Germline-derived CDR1 and CDR2 are LGHDT and YNNKEL (reference sequence). Sequencing used immunoSEQ multiplex PCR; TCRdb keeps in-frame clones, though not all of them. Among 32,000 or so clones listed, around 80% were seen once. About this clone: Its antigen is currently unknown.

Unexposed donor CD4+ T cells date from about 2011-2018, before the COVID-19 pandemic. Isolation of CD4+ T cells took place after nine to ten days in culture. The chain couples TRBV3-1 (or the pseudogene TRBV3-2) to TRBJ2-7, with D possibly matching TRBD2 (6 bases). Sequenced sample: CD4+ T cells from PBMCs, cultured in vitro. The receptor's source is a human donor in good health. The CDR3 DNA is TGTGCCAGCAGCCAACGGGGGGAGCAGTACTTC. Translation gives CASSQRGEQYF.